These 14 T cell receptor beta chains came from one sample sequenced in a study of metastatic and nonmetastatic thyroid tumors. MiXCR re-clonotyped the PCR reads for TCRdb. In the table there are 75,000 to 95,000 clones, over 9.5% of which are singletons. Each patient came to thyroid surgery without any prior treatment (of any kind). Sequencing input: blood. All receptors derive from a female donor with papillary thyroid cancer or a benign thyroid nodule (not recorded which). Some clones in this sample may be carry-over from other donors' samples.

At least ten counts were recorded for this clone. J is TRBJ1-3 and V is TRBV5-1; perhaps TRBD1 as D (5 bases). Trimming pared 2 bases from V and 1 base from J, leaving 10 bases between. Looked up from germline, CDR1 is SGHRS and CDR2 is YFSETQ. The CDR3 totals 15 residues. The CDR3 loop reads CASSFRAGSGNTIYF. CDR3 nucleotide sequence: TGCGCCAGCAGCTTCAGGGCAGGGTCTGGAAACACCATATATTTT.

This clone was detected ten times or more. The gene calls are TRBV5-1 and TRBJ2-2; 8 positions agree with TRBD1. The ends lost 1 base at V and 6 bases at J; junction bases unmatched: 20. Looked up from germline, CDR1 is SGHRS and CDR2 is YFSETQ. CDR3 length: 20 residues. The CDR3 is CASSLMGTGAIDLTPGELFF. Written as DNA, the CDR3 is TGCGCCAGCAGCTTGATGGGGACAGGCGCTATTGACCTTACCCCCGGGGAGCTGTTTTTT.

The genes are TRBV6-1 and TRBJ2-7; a possible D gene is TRBD2 (5 bases). The CDR3 is 13 residues long. The germline V gene encodes CDR1 MNHNS and CDR2 SASEGT. Trimming removed 3 bases at V and 2 bases at J, with 8 bases between. CDR3 residues: CASSDLEAYEQYF. The CDR3 DNA is TGTGCCAGCAGTGATCTGGAGGCCTACGAGCAGTACTTC.

The table lists this clone with a count of one. CDR3 bases: TGTGCCAGCAGCTTAGCTGCGGGAGGCCACGAGCAGTACTTC. Translated, it gives CASSLAAGGHEQYF. This chain connects TRBV7-6 to TRBJ2-7, with 8 bases lining up with TRBD2. This CDR3 is 14 amino acids long. V dropped 0 bases and J dropped 5; count of bases not matched to a gene: 3. Germline CDR1 and CDR2: SGHVS and FNYEAQ.

At least ten counts were recorded for this clone. The chain carries TRBV5-5 and TRBJ2-7, with 7 bases lining up with TRBD1. J was trimmed by 3 bases and V by 4 bases; bases with no gene match: 10. There are 15 residues in the CDR3. Germline CDR1 reads SGHKS; CDR2 reads YYEKEE (reference sequence). The CDR3 nucleotides read TGTGCCAGCAGCGATGGGACAGTGGACCTCTACGAGCAGTACTTC. It encodes CASSDGTVDLYEQYF.

This clone occurred many times. This chain links TRBV28 with TRBJ1-1; 7 bases agree with TRBD1. The CDR3 extends over 12 amino acids. The V and J ends lost 5 bases and 5 bases, in that order; junction bases with no gene match: 2. From germline, CDR1 is MDHEN and CDR2 SYDVKM. The CDR3 DNA sequence: TGTGCCAGCAGTGCAGGGGGGACTGAAGCTTTCTTT. Protein sequence: CASSAGGTEAFF.

This clone was detected ten times or more. The rearrangement uses TRBV4-2 and TRBJ2-5; D remains ambiguous. Deletions cut 2 bases from V and 5 bases from J, with 9 bases between. The CDR3 sequence is 13 residues long. The germline V gene encodes CDR1 LGHNA and CDR2 YNFKEQ. DNA of the CDR3: TGTGCCAGCAGCCAAACCCCCCCGGAGACCCAGTACTTC. This encodes CASSQTPPETQYF.

This clone was seen only once. The chain has TRBV20-1 and TRBJ2-7; D is ambiguous. Germline CDR1 reads DFQATT; CDR2 reads SNEGSKA (reference sequence). Trimming pared 3 bases from V and 4 bases from J, leaving 16 bases between. The CDR3 consists of 14 residues. CDR3: CSASLLGVRYEQYF. CDR3 nucleotide sequence: TGCAGTGCTAGTTTGTTAGGAGTCCGGTACGAGCAGTACTTC.

The table lists this clone with many counts. The chain carries TRBV10-3 and TRBJ2-5, with TRBD2 identical over 9 bases. The CDR3 runs 14 residues. Per the germline V gene, CDR1 is ENHRY and CDR2 is SYGVKD. V lost 6 bases and J lost 2; bases outside the gene matches: 4. The CDR3 loop is CAIRPSGGQETQYF. CDR3 DNA sequence: TGTGCCATCAGACCCAGCGGGGGGCAAGAGACCCAGTACTTC.

This clone occurred many times. The V and J genes are TRBV27 and TRBJ2-7; 11 positions agree with TRBD2. Germline-derived CDR1 and CDR2 are MNHEY and SMNVEV (reference sequence). V trimming: 3 bases; J trimming: 0 bases; junction bases outside the gene matches: 1. This CDR3 comprises 15 residues. Here the CDR3 DNA reads TGTGCCAGCAGTTTCACTAGCGGGGGCTCCTACGAGCAGTACTTC. Its protein is CASSFTSGGSYEQYF.

This clone appeared many times. The V call is TRBV9, the J call TRBJ2-3; D unclear. The V end lost 0 bases, the J end lost 1 base, and 9 bases lay between the germline ends. The CDR3 has 15 amino acids. Germline CDR1 SGDLS, CDR2 YYNGEE. In DNA, the CDR3 is TGTGCCAGCAGCGTAGTAGCCAGCCGCACAGATACGCAGTATTTT. Translation: CASSVVASRTDTQYF.

This clone came up many times. This chain links TRBV18 with TRBJ2-7; TRBD1 aligns across 7 bases. V was pared by 3 bases and J by 2 bases, with 7 bases of the junction left unmatched. This CDR3 contains 15 residues. Looked up from germline, CDR1 is KGHSH and CDR2 is LQKENI. As DNA, the CDR3 is TGTGCCAGCTCACCTGACAGGGCCCCGACCTACGAGCAGTACTTC. Its translation is CASSPDRAPTYEQYF.

This clone showed up many times. This chain joins TRBV28 and TRBJ2-3; D uncertain. Per germline, CDR1 MDHEN and CDR2 SYDVKM. Trimming shortened V by 3 bases and J by 1 base, and 8 bases separated the two germline ends. The CDR3 has 14 residues. CDR3 in DNA: TGTGCCAGCAGTTTTTCTTATCGCACAGATACGCAGTATTTT. It codes for CASSFSYRTDTQYF.

Comment on this clone: The junction departs from the called germline gene at one end, perhaps through a read error. This chain connects TRBV28 to TRBJ2-5, with 7 bases aligning to TRBD1. This CDR3 comprises 15 residues. Germline CDR1 MDHEN, CDR2 SYDVKM. In DNA, the CDR3 is TGTGTCAGCAGTCTATCGACAGGGTCCGGGGAGACCCAGTACTTC. Its protein is CVSSLSTGSGETQYF.